The 3 T cell receptor beta chains presented below share a single source sample, sequenced in a study of vaccination and CD4 T cells after COVID-19. No antigen has been assigned to these receptors. Treatment given: approximately 10-day PBMC culture with coronavirus spike peptide pools or control peptides (ViraFEST assay). Oncomine TCR Beta short-read sequencing was applied to DNA from cultured CD4+ T cells. TCRdb re-called the PCR reads with MiXCR, one entry per CDR3 protein. Among some 10,000 distinct CDR3 sequences listed, approximately 55% were seen once. Sequencing was carried out using CD4+ T cells from blood, cultured in vitro. The receptors shown here come from a human donor who had recovered from COVID-19.

The J gene is TRBJ1-2, the V gene TRBV11-3; a weak D match, TRBD1 (5 bases). CDR3 length equals 13 residues. With 8 bases removed from V and 4 bases from J, the gap between germline ends came to 14 bases. Germline CDR1 SGHNT, CDR2 YENEEA. CDR3 in DNA: TGTGCCAGCTCGGCAGGGTTAAGCTATGGCTACACCTTC. This sequence encodes CASSAGLSYGYTF.

This clonotype was seen once. The genes are TRBV7-9 and TRBJ2-7; TRBD1 agrees at 10 bases. Germline assignment: CDR1 SEHNR and CDR2 FQNEAQ (reference sequence). The CDR3 sequence is 14 residues long. V shed 5 bases and J 3 bases; nucleotides not matched to a gene: 4. The CDR3 here is CASSSRDRGYEQYF. For the CDR3, the DNA is TGTGCCAGCAGCAGCCGGGACAGGGGCTACGAGCAGTACTTC.

V gene TRBV6-1 combines with J gene TRBJ1-1; D perhaps matches TRBD1 (5 bases). CDR1 is MNHNS, CDR2 SASEGT, per germline. The CDR3 sequence is 18 residues long. V was trimmed by 0 bases and J by 5 bases, leaving 22 bases between them. The CDR3 is CASSEAPGRRELRTEAFF. The CDR3 bases are TGTGCCAGCAGTGAAGCGCCGGGGCGCCGGGAGTTGAGAACTGAAGCTTTCTTT.